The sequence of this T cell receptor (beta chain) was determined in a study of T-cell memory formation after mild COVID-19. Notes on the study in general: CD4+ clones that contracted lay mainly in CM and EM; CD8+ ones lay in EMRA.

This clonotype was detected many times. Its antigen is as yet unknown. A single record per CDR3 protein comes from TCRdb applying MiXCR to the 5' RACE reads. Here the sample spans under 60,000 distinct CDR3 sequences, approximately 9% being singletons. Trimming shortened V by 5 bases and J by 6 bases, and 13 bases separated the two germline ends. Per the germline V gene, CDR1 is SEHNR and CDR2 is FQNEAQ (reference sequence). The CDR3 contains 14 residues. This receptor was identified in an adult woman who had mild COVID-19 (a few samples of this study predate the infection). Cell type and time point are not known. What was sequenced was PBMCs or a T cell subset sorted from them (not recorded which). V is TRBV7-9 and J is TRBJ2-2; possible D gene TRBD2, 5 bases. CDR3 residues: CASSLSRTSGELFF. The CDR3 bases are TGTGCCAGCAGCCTCTCGAGGACTTCCGGGGAGCTGTTTTTT.